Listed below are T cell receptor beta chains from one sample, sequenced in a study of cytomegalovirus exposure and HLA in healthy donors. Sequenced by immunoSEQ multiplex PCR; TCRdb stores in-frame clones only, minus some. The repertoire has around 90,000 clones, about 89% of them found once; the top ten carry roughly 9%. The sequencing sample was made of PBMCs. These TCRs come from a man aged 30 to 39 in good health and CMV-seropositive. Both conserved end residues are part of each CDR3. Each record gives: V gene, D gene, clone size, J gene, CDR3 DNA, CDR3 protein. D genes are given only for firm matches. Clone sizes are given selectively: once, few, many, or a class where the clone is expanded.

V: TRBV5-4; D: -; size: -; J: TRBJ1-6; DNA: TGTGCCAGCAGCCGGGACTCAACCTTAAATTCACCCCTCCACTTT; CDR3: CASSRDSTLNSPLHF
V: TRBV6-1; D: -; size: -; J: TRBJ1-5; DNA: TGTGCCAGCAGTGAAAACTGGGGAGGCAATCAGCCCCAGCATTTT; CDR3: CASSENWGGNQPQHF
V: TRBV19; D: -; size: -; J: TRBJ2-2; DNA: TGTGCCAGTAGTATCGGGGGACAGAGCACCGGGGAGCTGTTTTTT; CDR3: CASSIGGQSTGELFF
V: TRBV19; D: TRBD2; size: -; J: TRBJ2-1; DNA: TGTGCCAGTAGTATAGACTTACTAGCGGGACGACACAATGAGCAGTTCTTC; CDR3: CASSIDLLAGRHNEQFF
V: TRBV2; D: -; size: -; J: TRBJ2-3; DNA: TGTGCCAGCAGGGCCCAAAGCGCAGATACGCAGTATTTT; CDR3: CASRAQSADTQYF
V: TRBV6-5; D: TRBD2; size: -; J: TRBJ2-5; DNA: TGTGCCAGCAGCCCTGCCGGGGGGTCTAGGGAGACCCAGTACTTC; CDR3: CASSPAGGSRETQYF
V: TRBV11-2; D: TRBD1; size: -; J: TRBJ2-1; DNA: TGTGCCAGCAGCTCGACGACAGGGAATGAGCAGTTCTTC; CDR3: CASSSTTGNEQFF
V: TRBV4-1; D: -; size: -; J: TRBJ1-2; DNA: TGCGCCAGCAGCCCAGGGGCACCGATCTATGGCTACACCTTC; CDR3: CASSPGAPIYGYTF
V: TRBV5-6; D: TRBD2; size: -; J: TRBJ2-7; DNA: TGTGCCAGCAGCTCCTGGGCCCAACTAGCGGGAGGGTACGAGCAGTACTTC; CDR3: CASSSWAQLAGGYEQYF
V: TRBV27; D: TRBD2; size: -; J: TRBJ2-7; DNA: TGTGCCAGCAGTTTATGGACTAGCGGTTACGAGCAGTACTTC; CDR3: CASSLWTSGYEQYF
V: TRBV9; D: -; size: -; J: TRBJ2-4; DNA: TGTGCCAGCAGCGTAGGAGGGAGAGAACAGTACTTC; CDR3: CASSVGGREQYF
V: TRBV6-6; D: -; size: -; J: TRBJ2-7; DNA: TGTGCCAGCAGTTATGGGCAGTTCTACGAGCAGTACTTC; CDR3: CASSYGQFYEQYF
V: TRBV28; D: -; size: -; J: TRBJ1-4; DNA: TGTGCCAGCAGCCCGGCCGGGGGTCGGGGTGAAAAACTGTTTTTT; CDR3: CASSPAGGRGEKLFF
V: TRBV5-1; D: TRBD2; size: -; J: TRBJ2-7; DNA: TGCGCCAGCAGCGAACTAGCGGGAGGGAACGAGCAGTACTTC; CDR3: CASSELAGGNEQYF
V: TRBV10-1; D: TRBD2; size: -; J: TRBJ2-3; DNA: TGCGCCAGCAGTGAGAGAGCGGGAGGGAGGTTCGCAGATACGCAGTATTTT; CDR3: CASSERAGGRFADTQYF
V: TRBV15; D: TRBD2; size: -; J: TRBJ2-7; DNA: TGTGCCACCAGCAGAGATATCCTCAGCGGGAGTGCTCACGAGCAGTACTTC; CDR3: CATSRDILSGSAHEQYF
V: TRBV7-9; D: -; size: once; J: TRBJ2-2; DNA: TGTTCCAGCAGCTTCAGCACCGGGGAGCTGTTTTTT; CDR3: CSSSFSTGELFF
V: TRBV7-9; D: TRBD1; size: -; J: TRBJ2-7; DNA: TGTGCCAGCAGCTTAATGTTTACGGGGACAGGGAAACACGAGCAGTACTTC; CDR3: CASSLMFTGTGKHEQYF
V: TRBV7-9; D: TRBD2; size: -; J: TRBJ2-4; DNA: TGTGCCAGCAGCTTAGGGGGTGTAGCGGGAAGAGTCAAAAACATTCAGTACTTC; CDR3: CASSLGGVAGRVKNIQYF
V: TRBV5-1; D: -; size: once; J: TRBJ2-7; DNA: TGCGCCAGCAGCTGGGCAGGGGAAACCTACGAGCAGTACTTC; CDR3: CASSWAGETYEQYF
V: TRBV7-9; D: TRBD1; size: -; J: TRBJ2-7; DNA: TGTGCCAGCAGCAAGGGACAGGGTGAAATCGAGCAGTACTTC; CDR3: CASSKGQGEIEQYF
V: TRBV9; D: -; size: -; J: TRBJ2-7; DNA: TGTGCCAGCAGCGATGGGCCTTACGGGGGACTCTACGAGCAGTACTTC; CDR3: CASSDGPYGGLYEQYF
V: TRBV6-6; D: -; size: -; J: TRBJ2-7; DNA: TGTGCCAGCGGAGACTACAAGTCCTTCGAGCAGTACTTC; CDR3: CASGDYKSFEQYF
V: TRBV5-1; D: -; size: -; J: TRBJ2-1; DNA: TGCGCCAGCAGCCGACTTTTGGATGAGCAGTTCTTC; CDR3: CASSRLLDEQFF
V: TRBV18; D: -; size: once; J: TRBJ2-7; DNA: TGTGCCAGCTCGAATGCAGGATCCTACGAGCAGTACTTC; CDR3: CASSNAGSYEQYF
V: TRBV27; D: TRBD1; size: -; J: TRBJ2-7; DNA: TGTGCCAGCAGTAAGGGACAGGGGACCCGCTCCTACGAGCAGTACTTC; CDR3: CASSKGQGTRSYEQYF
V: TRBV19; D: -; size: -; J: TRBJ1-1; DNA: TGTGCCAGTAGTATAGCGGACAGTTTGAACACTGAAGCTTTCTTT; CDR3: CASSIADSLNTEAFF
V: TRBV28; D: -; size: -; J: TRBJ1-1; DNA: TGTGCCAGCAGTTTATGGCGTTCGAACACTGAAGCTTTCTTT; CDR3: CASSLWRSNTEAFF
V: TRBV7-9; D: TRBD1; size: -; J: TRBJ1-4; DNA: TGTGCCAGCAGCTTAGAGGGGGGACAGGGATCAACTAATGAAAAACTGTTTTTT; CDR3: CASSLEGGQGSTNEKLFF
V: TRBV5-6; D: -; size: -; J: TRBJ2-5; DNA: TGTGCCAGCAGCTTGATTCAAGCGCCGAGCCAAGAGACCCAGTACTTC; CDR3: CASSLIQAPSQETQYF
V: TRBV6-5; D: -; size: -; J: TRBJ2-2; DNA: TGTGCCAGCAGACTACTTAGGAACACCGGGGAGCTGTTTTTT; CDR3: CASRLLRNTGELFF
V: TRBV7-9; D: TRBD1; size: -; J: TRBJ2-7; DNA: TGTGCCAGCAGCTTACCCGGTCCGGGACAGCTATACGAGCAGTACTTC; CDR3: CASSLPGPGQLYEQYF
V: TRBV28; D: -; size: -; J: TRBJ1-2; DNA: TGTGCCAGTGGGCTCCCCTATGGCTACACCTTC; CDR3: CASGLPYGYTF
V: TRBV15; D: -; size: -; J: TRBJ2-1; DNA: TGTGCCACCAGCAGAGAATTGGGTTCCGGACACCGAACTTTTTACTATGAGCAGTTCTTC; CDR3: CATSRELGSGHRTFYYEQFF
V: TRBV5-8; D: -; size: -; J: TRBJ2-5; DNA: TGTGCCAGCAGGTCCAACCAAGAGACCCAGTACTTC; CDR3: CASRSNQETQYF
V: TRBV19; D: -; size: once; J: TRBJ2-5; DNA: TGTGCCAGTAGCGACTCCGGAAAGACCCAGTACTTC; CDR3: CASSDSGKTQYF
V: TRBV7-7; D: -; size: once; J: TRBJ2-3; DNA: TGTGCTAGCAGTTTGAGTTACACAGATACGCAGTATTTT; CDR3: CASSLSYTDTQYF
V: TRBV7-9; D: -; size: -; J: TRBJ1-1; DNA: TGTGCCAGCAGCCGGGGAGGTGAAGCTTTCTTT; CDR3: CASSRGGEAFF
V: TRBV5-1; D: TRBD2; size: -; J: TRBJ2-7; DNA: TGCGCCAGCAGCCCTCGGCTAGCGGGAGGGCATCGGGACGAGCAGTACTTC; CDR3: CASSPRLAGGHRDEQYF
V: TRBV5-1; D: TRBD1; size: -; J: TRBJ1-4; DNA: TGCGCCAGCAGCTCAGGGGGTTTAGTTGAAAAACTGTTTTTT; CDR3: CASSSGGLVEKLFF